These T cell receptor beta chains were read from a single sample in a study of blood T cell repertoires in COVID-19. Here immunoSEQ multiplex PCR was the method, and the copy in TCRdb shows in-frame clones only, minus some. There are almost 250,000 clones in the sample; 75% to 90% occur only once, and around 4% lies in the top ten. Sequencing used PBMCs or T cells enriched from blood (not recorded which). These receptors were obtained from a woman aged 25 to 39 who had recovered from COVID-19. Each CDR3 is given with its conserved first and last residue. The D gene is left open where the match is weak.

D: TRBD1; length: 15; J: TRBJ1-2; V: TRBV6-5; CDR3: CASSPGTVANYGYTF
D: TRBD1; length: 16; J: TRBJ1-4; V: TRBV19; CDR3: CASSTLSGTGREKLFF
D: NA; length: 12; J: TRBJ1-2; V: TRBV5-6; CDR3: CASSVDSYGYTF
D: NA; length: 14; J: TRBJ1-5; V: TRBV2; CDR3: CASSESGGSQPQHF
D: NA; length: 15; J: TRBJ2-1; V: TRBV11-2; CDR3: CASSLSGSSYNEQFF
D: NA; length: 13; J: TRBJ1-3; V: TRBV2; CDR3: CASKEGHRDTIYF
D: NA; length: 14; J: TRBJ1-1; V: TRBV11-2; CDR3: CASSLAGGSTEAFF
D: NA; length: 17; J: TRBJ1-5; V: TRBV28; CDR3: CASSFPQGGDGNQPQHF
D: TRBD1; length: 14; J: TRBJ1-2; V: TRBV10-2; CDR3: CASSERDRGNGYTF
D: NA; length: 14; J: TRBJ1-1; V: TRBV3-1/TRBV3-2; CDR3: CASSLDPGDRRAFF
D: NA; length: 11; J: TRBJ1-1; V: TRBV20-1; CDR3: CSVLRSTEAFF
D: NA; length: 12; J: TRBJ1-1; V: TRBV11-2; CDR3: CASSLPRIEAFF
D: NA; length: 14; J: TRBJ1-1; V: TRBV25-1; CDR3: CASSERGHSSEAFF
D: TRBD1; length: 16; J: TRBJ1-4; V: TRBV28; CDR3: CASVRFGQDRHEKLFF
D: TRBD2; length: 16; J: TRBJ2-1; V: TRBV28; CDR3: CASSRIVTSGSGEQFF
D: TRBD1; length: 18; J: TRBJ1-1; V: TRBV10-1; CDR3: CASSAPGQGARSATEAFF
D: NA; length: 15; J: TRBJ1-3; V: TRBV11-2; CDR3: CASSLGQGGGNTIYF
D: NA; length: 15; J: TRBJ2-7; V: TRBV11-3; CDR3: CASSLEGHPAHEQYF
D: NA; length: 15; J: TRBJ1-6; V: TRBV5-1; CDR3: CASSLANRQGSPLHF
D: TRBD1; length: 16; J: TRBJ1-5; V: TRBV2; CDR3: CASSEGVRGQSQPQHF
D: TRBD1; length: 14; J: TRBJ2-3; V: TRBV19; CDR3: CASTTGGGTDTQYF
D: TRBD1; length: 13; J: TRBJ1-1; V: TRBV27; CDR3: CASSLTGGTEAFF
D: NA; length: 17; J: TRBJ1-1; V: TRBV5-5; CDR3: CASSPAGKWKGNTEAFF
D: NA; length: 14; J: TRBJ1-4; V: TRBV5-1; CDR3: CASSLGGLNEKLFF
D: TRBD1; length: 19; J: TRBJ1-5; V: TRBV30; CDR3: CAWSPFTGAFFGSNQPQHF
D: TRBD1; length: 13; J: TRBJ1-1; V: TRBV28; CDR3: CASLPTGIPGAFF
D: TRBD1; length: 18; J: TRBJ1-4; V: TRBV10-3; CDR3: CAISDPNIGQATNEKLFF
D: NA; length: 13; J: TRBJ1-5; V: TRBV7-2; CDR3: CASSSPPEGPQHF
D: NA; length: 16; J: TRBJ1-5; V: TRBV27; CDR3: CASSLWAGFSNQPQHF
D: TRBD1; length: 15; J: TRBJ1-1; V: TRBV11-2; CDR3: CASSHYRDRGTEAFF
D: NA; length: 12; J: TRBJ2-1; V: TRBV28; CDR3: CASSSGGNEQFF
D: NA; length: 15; J: TRBJ1-1; V: TRBV7-3; CDR3: CASSPQQGSGAEAFF
D: NA; length: 14; J: TRBJ1-4; V: TRBV7-9; CDR3: CASSSSDGNEKLFF
D: NA; length: 12; J: TRBJ1-6; V: TRBV12-3/TRBV12-4; CDR3: CASSFFPSPLHF
D: NA; length: 13; J: TRBJ1-2; V: TRBV2; CDR3: CASKGQPVDGYTF
D: NA; length: 13; J: TRBJ2-5; V: TRBV10-3; CDR3: CAIRVGSQETQYF
D: TRBD2; length: 18; J: TRBJ2-7; V: TRBV28; CDR3: CASSLWTSGRATLEEQYF
D: NA; length: 17; J: TRBJ2-1; V: TRBV30; CDR3: CAWSAGGGRASRNEQFF
D: NA; length: 17; J: TRBJ1-6; V: TRBV25-1; CDR3: CASSLNSEQHANSPLHF
D: NA; length: 15; J: TRBJ1-5; V: TRBV6-5; CDR3: CASNQRSGSNQPQHF
D: TRBD1; length: 16; J: TRBJ1-5; V: TRBV7-2; CDR3: CASSLLPGGSNQPQHF
D: TRBD1; length: 15; J: TRBJ1-2; V: TRBV4-1; CDR3: CASKTSQGSNYGYTF
D: NA; length: 17; J: TRBJ2-4; V: TRBV7-2; CDR3: CASSSRGAREAKNIQYF
D: NA; length: 14; J: TRBJ1-1; V: TRBV7-9; CDR3: CASSLDSMNTEAFF
D: NA; length: 14; J: TRBJ1-4; V: TRBV10-2; CDR3: CASSEGGQNEKLFF
D: TRBD1; length: 18; J: TRBJ1-5; V: TRBV4-1; CDR3: CASSFGIIRTGFNQPQHF
D: TRBD1; length: 14; J: TRBJ1-2; V: TRBV7-8; CDR3: CASSRGTGDYGYTF
D: NA; length: 13; J: TRBJ1-2; V: TRBV7-8; CDR3: CASSLPANYGYTF